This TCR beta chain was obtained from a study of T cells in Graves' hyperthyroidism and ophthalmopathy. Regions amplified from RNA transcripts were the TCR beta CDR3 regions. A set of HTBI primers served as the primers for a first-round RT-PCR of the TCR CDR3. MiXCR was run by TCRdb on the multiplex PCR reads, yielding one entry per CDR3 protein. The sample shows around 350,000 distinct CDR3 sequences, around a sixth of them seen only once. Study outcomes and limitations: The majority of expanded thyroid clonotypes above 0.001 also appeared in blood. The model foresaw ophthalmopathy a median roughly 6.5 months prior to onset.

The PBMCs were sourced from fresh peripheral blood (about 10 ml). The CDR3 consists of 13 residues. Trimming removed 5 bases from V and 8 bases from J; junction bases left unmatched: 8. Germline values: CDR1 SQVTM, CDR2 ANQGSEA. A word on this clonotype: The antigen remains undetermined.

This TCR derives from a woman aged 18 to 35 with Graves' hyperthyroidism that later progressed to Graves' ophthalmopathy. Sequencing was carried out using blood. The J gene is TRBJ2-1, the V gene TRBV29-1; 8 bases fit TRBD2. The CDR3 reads CSVTGLDLDEQFF. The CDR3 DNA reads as TGCAGCGTTACGGGACTAGACTTAGATGAGCAGTTCTTC.